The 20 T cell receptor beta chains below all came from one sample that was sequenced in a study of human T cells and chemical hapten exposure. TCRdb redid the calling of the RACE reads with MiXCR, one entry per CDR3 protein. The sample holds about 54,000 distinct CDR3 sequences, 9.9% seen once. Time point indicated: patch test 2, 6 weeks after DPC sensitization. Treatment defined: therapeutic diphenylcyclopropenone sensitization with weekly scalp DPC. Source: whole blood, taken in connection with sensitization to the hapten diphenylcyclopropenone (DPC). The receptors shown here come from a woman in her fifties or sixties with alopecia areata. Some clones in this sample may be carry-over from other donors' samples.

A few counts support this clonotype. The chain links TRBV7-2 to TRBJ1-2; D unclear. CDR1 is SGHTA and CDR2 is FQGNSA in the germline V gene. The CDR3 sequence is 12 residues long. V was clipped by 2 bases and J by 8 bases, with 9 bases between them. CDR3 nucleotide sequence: TGTGCCAGCAGCTTAAGGGCGCACGGCTACACCTTC. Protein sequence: CASSLRAHGYTF.

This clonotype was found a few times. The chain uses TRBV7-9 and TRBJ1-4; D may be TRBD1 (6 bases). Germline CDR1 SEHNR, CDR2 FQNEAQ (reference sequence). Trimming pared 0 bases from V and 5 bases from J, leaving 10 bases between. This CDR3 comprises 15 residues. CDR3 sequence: CASSLADRRNEKLFF. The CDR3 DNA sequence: TGTGCCAGCAGCTTAGCGGACAGACGGAATGAAAAACTGTTTTTT.

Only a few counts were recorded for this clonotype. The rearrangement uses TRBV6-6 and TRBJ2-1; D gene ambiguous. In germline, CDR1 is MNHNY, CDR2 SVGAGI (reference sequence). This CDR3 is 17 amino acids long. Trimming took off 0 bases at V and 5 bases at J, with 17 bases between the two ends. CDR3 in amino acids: CASSYSVAAPGHNEQFF. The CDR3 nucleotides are TGTGCCAGCAGTTACTCGGTTGCTGCCCCCGGCCACAATGAGCAGTTCTTC.

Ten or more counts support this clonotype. The CDR3 loop reads CASSQGTQGANQPQHF. For the CDR3, the DNA is TGCGCCAGCAGCCAAGGGACGCAGGGGGCAAATCAGCCCCAGCATTTT. The chain is built from TRBV4-1 and TRBJ1-5; 8 nucleotides align to TRBD1. With V trimmed by 1 base and J by 4 bases, 6 bases remained unmatched. The CDR3 contains 16 residues. CDR1 and CDR2 from the germline V gene are MGHRA and YSYEKL.

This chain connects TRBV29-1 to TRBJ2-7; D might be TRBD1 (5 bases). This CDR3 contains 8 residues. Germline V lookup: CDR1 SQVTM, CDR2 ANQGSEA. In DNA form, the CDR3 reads TGCAGAGGGGCTGGGCAGTACTTC. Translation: CRGAGQYF.

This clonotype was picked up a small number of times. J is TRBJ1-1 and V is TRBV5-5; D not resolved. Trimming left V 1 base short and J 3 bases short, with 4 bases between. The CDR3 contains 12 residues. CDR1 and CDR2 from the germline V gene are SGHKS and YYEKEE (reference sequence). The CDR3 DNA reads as TGTGCCAGCAGCTTGTCTTACACTGAAGCTTTCTTT. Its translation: CASSLSYTEAFF.

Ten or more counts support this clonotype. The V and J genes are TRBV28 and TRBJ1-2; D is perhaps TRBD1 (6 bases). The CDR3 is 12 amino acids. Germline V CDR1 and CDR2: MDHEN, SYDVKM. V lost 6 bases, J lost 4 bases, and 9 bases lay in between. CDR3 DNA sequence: TGTGCCAGCAGCGGACAGCGCTATGGCTACACCTTC. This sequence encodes CASSGQRYGYTF.

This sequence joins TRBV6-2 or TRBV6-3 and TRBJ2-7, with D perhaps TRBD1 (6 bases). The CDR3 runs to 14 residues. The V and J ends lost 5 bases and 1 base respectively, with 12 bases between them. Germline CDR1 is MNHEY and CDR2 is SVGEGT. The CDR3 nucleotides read TGTGCCAGCAGTCCTACAGGGCGATCCTACGAGCAGTACTTC. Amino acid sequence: CASSPTGRSYEQYF.

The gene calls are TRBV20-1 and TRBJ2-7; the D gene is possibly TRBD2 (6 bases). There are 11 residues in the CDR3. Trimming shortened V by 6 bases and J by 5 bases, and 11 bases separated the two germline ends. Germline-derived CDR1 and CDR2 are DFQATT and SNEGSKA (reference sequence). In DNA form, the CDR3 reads TGCAGTGCCCGGCGGGGCCACGAGCAGTACTTC. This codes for CSARRGHEQYF.

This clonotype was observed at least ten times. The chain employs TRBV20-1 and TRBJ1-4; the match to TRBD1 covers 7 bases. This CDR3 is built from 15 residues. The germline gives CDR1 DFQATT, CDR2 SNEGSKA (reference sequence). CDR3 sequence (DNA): TGCAGCTCCCGACAGGGAAAGGGGTCACATGAAAAACTGTTTTTT. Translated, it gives CSSRQGKGSHEKLFF.

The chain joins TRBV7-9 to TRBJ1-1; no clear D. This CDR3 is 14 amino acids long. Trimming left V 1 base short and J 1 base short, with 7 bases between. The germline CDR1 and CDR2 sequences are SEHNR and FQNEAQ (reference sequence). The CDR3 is CASSLEGSNTEAFF. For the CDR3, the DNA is TGTGCCAGCAGCTTAGAGGGTTCGAACACTGAAGCTTTCTTT.

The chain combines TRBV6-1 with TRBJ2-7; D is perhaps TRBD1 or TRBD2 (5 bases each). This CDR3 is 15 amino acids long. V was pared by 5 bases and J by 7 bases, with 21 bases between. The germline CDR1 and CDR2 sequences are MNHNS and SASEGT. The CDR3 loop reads CASSSAGGTVEEQYF. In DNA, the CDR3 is TGTGCCAGCAGTTCCGCTGGTGGGACGGTAGAAGAGCAGTACTTC.

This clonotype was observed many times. The CDR3: CASSQQGIYGYTF. For the CDR3, the DNA is TGCGCCAGCAGCCAACAGGGGATCTATGGCTACACCTTC. The chain is built from TRBV5-1 and TRBJ1-2, with TRBD1 matching 7 bases. The V segment lost 4 bases and the J segment 4 bases; nucleotides outside the gene matches: 4. CDR1 and CDR2 from the germline V gene are SGHRS and YFSETQ. This CDR3 comprises 13 residues.

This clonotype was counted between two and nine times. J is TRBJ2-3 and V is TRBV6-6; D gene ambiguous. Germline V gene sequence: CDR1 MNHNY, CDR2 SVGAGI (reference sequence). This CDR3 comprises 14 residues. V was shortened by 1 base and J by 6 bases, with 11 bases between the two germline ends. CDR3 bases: TGTGCCAGCAGTTACTTCCAGACTGGGGATACGCAGTATTTT. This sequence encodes CASSYFQTGDTQYF.

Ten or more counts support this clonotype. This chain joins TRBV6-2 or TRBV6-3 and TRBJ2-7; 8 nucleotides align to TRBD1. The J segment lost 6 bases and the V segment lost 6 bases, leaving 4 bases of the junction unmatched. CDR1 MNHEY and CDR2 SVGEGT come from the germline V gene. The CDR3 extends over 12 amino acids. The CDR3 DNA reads TGTGCCAGCAGCCGACAGGGGTCCGAGCAGTACTTC. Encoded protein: CASSRQGSEQYF.

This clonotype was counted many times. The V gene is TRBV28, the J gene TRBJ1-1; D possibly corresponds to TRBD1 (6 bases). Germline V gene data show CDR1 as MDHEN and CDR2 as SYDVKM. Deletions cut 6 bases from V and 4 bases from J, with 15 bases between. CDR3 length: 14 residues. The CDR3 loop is CASRRGGSTTEAFF. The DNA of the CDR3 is TGTGCCAGCAGGCGTGGGGGCAGTACCACTGAAGCTTTCTTT. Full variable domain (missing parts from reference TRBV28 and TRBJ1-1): DVKVTQSSRYLVKRTGEKVFLECVQDMDHENMFWYRQDPGLGLRLIYFSYDVKMKEKGDIPEGYSVSREKKERFSLILESASTNQTSMYLCASRRGGSTTEAFFGQGTRLTVV.

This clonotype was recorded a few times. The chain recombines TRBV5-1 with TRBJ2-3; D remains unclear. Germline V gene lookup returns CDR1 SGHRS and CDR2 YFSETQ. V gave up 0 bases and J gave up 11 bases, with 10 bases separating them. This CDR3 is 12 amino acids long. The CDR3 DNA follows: TGCGCCAGCAGCTTGGTTTACCCTGAGCAGTATTTT. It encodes CASSLVYPEQYF.

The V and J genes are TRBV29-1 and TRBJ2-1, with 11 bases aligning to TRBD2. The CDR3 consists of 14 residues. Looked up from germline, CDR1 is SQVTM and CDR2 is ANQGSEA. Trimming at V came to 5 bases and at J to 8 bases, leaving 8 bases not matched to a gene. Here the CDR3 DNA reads TGCAGCGTTCGACTAGCGGGAAAGCCTCATGAGCAGTTCTTC. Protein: CSVRLAGKPHEQFF.

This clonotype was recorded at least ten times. The DNA for the CDR3 is TGCAGTGCCATCCACCTGACAGGGTCCGAGCAGTACTTC. Translated, it gives CSAIHLTGSEQYF. This chain uses TRBV20-1 with TRBJ2-7; TRBD1 aligns across 7 bases. V lost 6 bases, J lost 6 bases, and 11 bases stayed unmatched. Germline V gives CDR1 DFQATT, CDR2 SNEGSKA (reference sequence). The CDR3 spans 13 residues.

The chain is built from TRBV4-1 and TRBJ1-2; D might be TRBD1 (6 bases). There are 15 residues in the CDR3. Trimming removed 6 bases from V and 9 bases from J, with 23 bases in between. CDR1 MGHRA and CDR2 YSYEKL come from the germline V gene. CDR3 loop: CASRAPGAADRSYTF. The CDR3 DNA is TGCGCCAGCAGGGCTCCAGGGGCTGCCGACAGGAGCTACACCTTC.